This TCR beta chain stems from a study of T cells in Graves' hyperthyroidism and ophthalmopathy. Study-level findings and limits: With a median lead of around 6.7 months before onset, the model predicted ophthalmopathy.

Germline-derived CDR1 and CDR2 are MNHEY and SMNVEV (reference sequence). Trimming removed 2 bases from V and 0 bases from J, with 7 bases in between. There are 14 residues in the CDR3. Points on this clonotype: Its matching antigen is unknown.

From RNA transcripts, TCR beta CDR3 regions were amplified. An initial round of RT-PCR targeting the TCR CDR3 relied on the HTBI primer set. From the multiplex PCR reads, TCRdb called clonotypes with MiXCR, one entry per CDR3 protein. This sample carries around 690,000 distinct CDR3 sequences, around 21% of them seen once, and the ten largest clones take 30% to 40%. The clonotype comes from a man aged 25-45 years with Graves' ophthalmopathy. Sequenced material: blood. This chain connects TRBV27 to TRBJ1-1; D is ambiguous. For the CDR3, the DNA is TGTGCCAGCAGTTTACAGAGCATGAACACTGAAGCTTTCTTT. The encoded protein is CASSLQSMNTEAFF.